The 21 T cell receptor beta chains listed next were all sequenced from one sample in a study of shared clonotypes between healthy human individuals. Assay used: immunoSEQ multiplex PCR; TCRdb lists only in-frame clones, some missing. Of about 980,000 clones listed, less than 85% were seen once; the top ten hold roughly 1.5%. Sequencing used memory CD4+ T cells sorted from blood. Subset reported: CD45RA-negative fraction. These receptors all stem from a man aged 18 to 30 in good health.

On this clone itself: This CDR3 is also generated by other DNA sequences in the sample. J is TRBJ1-1 and V is TRBV18; tentative D call: TRBD1 (5 bases). Trimming removed 2 bases from V and 1 base from J, with 8 bases in between. The CDR3 totals 14 residues. The germline V gene has CDR1 KGHSH and CDR2 LQKENI. CDR3 residues: CASSPSRANTEAFF. DNA of the CDR3: TGTGCCAGCTCACCATCCAGGGCGAACACTGAAGCTTTCTTT.

A few counts support this clone. The rearrangement links TRBV29-1 to TRBJ1-2; D remains ambiguous. The CDR3 is made up of 11 amino acids. Germline CDR1 SQVTM, CDR2 ANQGSEA. Trimming left V 5 bases short and J 8 bases short, with 12 bases between. The CDR3 region has the DNA TGCAGCGTTAAACAGCCTTCGGGCTACACCTTC. It encodes CSVKQPSGYTF.

CDR3 sequence reads: CASSTRDLSSPLHF. The DNA of the CDR3 is TGCGCCAGCAGCACCCGGGATTTAAGTTCACCCCTCCACTTT. The chain employs TRBV5-1 and TRBJ1-6; D is undetermined. Trimming stripped 4 bases from V and 9 bases from J, with 14 bases between. Per germline, CDR1 SGHRS and CDR2 YFSETQ. This CDR3 is built from 14 residues.

This clone was seen only once. V usage is TRBV2 and J usage is TRBJ1-3; 9 bases align to TRBD1. This CDR3 has 15 amino acids. Looked up from germline, CDR1 is SNHLY and CDR2 is FYNNEI. The V and J ends lost 6 bases and 7 bases, in that order; junction bases with no gene match: 10. The CDR3 sequence is CASRTGQGYGNTIYF. The CDR3 DNA reads as TGTGCCAGCAGGACGGGACAGGGTTATGGGAACACCATATATTTT. Full variable domain (rest looked up from reference TRBV2 and TRBJ1-3): EPEVTQTPSHQVTQMGQEVILRCVPISNHLYFYWYRQILGQKVEFLVSFYNNEISEKSEIFDDQFSVERPDGSNFTLKIRSTKLEDSAMYFCASRTGQGYGNTIYFGEGSWLTVV.

The chain links TRBV30 to TRBJ2-5; D is uncertain. V was shortened by 3 bases and J by 5 bases, with 13 bases between the two germline ends. The CDR3 loop spans 13 amino acids. Germline CDR1 is GTSNPN and CDR2 is SVGIG (reference sequence). The CDR3 loop is CAWSVPPMETQYF. For the CDR3, the DNA is TGTGCCTGGAGCGTCCCTCCCATGGAGACCCAGTACTTC.

This chain uses TRBV30 with TRBJ1-1; D remains ambiguous. CDR1 GTSNPN and CDR2 SVGIG come from the germline V gene (reference sequence). The CDR3 length is 12 residues. V lost 1 base, J lost 3 bases, and 6 bases lay in between. The CDR3 loop is CAWSAGYTEAFF. DNA of the CDR3: TGTGCCTGGAGTGCAGGATACACTGAAGCTTTCTTT.

This chain connects TRBV10-3 to TRBJ1-2; D may be TRBD1 (5 bases). From germline, CDR1 is ENHRY and CDR2 SYGVKD. V was cut by 4 bases and J by 1 base, with 7 bases left in between. The CDR3 loop spans 13 amino acids. CDR3 DNA sequence: TGTGCCATCAGTGCCAGGGTTAACTATGGCTACACCTTC. The encoded protein is CAISARVNYGYTF.

With regard to this clone: Other DNA sequences from this sample encode an identical CDR3 as well. This chain uses TRBV18 with TRBJ1-5; D is unresolved. CDR3 length equals 13 residues. The germline gives CDR1 KGHSH, CDR2 LQKENI. Trimming took off 4 bases at V and 1 base at J, with 5 bases between the two ends. Here the CDR3 reads CASSLDSNQPQHF. The CDR3 coding sequence is TGTGCCAGCTCACTGGACAGCAATCAGCCCCAGCATTTT.

As for this clone: Other DNA sequences in the sample encode the same CDR3. Here the CDR3 reads CASSLATGGTEAFF. The DNA of the CDR3 is TGCGCCAGCAGCTTGGCCACAGGGGGCACTGAAGCTTTCTTT. This chain uses TRBV5-1 with TRBJ1-1; 8 positions agree with TRBD1. The junction had 2 bases not matched to a gene; V was cut back by 0 bases and J by 4 bases. CDR1 and CDR2 from the germline V gene are SGHRS and YFSETQ. The CDR3 consists of 14 residues.

This clone occurred a few times. Other nucleotide sequences from this sample produce the same CDR3. V gene TRBV9 combines with J gene TRBJ1-5, with a tentative D call TRBD1 (6 bases). The germline V gene encodes CDR1 SGDLS and CDR2 YYNGEE. The CDR3 length is 14 residues. Deletions cut 0 bases from V and 4 bases from J, with 8 bases between. In nucleotides, the CDR3 is TGTGCCAGCAGCGTAGGTCAGGGGAATCAGCCCCAGCATTTT. Its protein is CASSVGQGNQPQHF.

This clone was recorded at least ten times. The chain has TRBV2 and TRBJ1-4; perhaps TRBD1 as D (5 bases). The ends were cut back, 7 bases at V and 0 bases at J, with 12 bases in the middle. There are 15 residues in the CDR3. Germline CDR1 is SNHLY and CDR2 is FYNNEI. CDR3 nucleotide sequence: TGTGCCAGCAAGCTTACAGGAACAACTAATGAAAAACTGTTTTTT. It codes for CASKLTGTTNEKLFF.

The chain uses TRBV7-2 and TRBJ2-3; 8 bases align to TRBD2. CDR1 is SGHTA and CDR2 is FQGNSA in the germline V gene. The junction had 9 bases not matched to a gene; V was cut back by 9 bases and J by 1 base. The length of the CDR3 is 15 residues. The CDR3 nucleotides are TGTGCCAGTAAGAGGTCCGGGGGGGGCACAGATACGCAGTATTTT. This sequence encodes CASKRSGGGTDTQYF.

The DNA for the CDR3 is TGTGCCAGCAGCTTTATATCTGCGGGCTTCTCTGGAAACACCATATATTTT. This codes for CASSFISAGFSGNTIYF. This sequence joins TRBV5-6 and TRBJ1-3; D gene ambiguous. Germline lookup yields CDR1 SGHDT and CDR2 YYEEEE. This CDR3 comprises 17 residues. Deletions cut 2 bases from V and 0 bases from J, with 15 bases between.

The chain employs TRBV5-6 and TRBJ1-1; a weak D match, TRBD1 (5 bases). The V and J ends lost 2 bases and 5 bases respectively, with 13 bases between them. The CDR3 extends over 14 amino acids. The V gene's germline CDR1 is SGHDT and CDR2 YYEEEE. The CDR3 protein is CASSLQVLGTEAFF. In nucleotides, the CDR3 is TGTGCCAGCAGCTTACAGGTCTTAGGGACTGAAGCTTTCTTT.

The chain is built from TRBV29-1 and TRBJ1-5, with unresolved D. Trimming left V 0 bases short and J 6 bases short, with 9 bases between. The CDR3 contains 13 residues. The germline V gene encodes CDR1 SQVTM and CDR2 ANQGSEA. The DNA of the CDR3 is TGCAGCGTTGAAGAAGGTTCAGGTCAGCCCCAGCATTTT. Amino acid sequence: CSVEEGSGQPQHF.

The chain carries TRBV18 and TRBJ2-1; 9 bases are a match to TRBD2. The germline gives CDR1 KGHSH, CDR2 LQKENI. With V trimmed by 3 bases and J by 3 bases, 12 bases remained unmatched. This CDR3 is 18 amino acids long. CDR3 protein: CASSPRVGVAGDYNEQFF. CDR3 sequence (DNA): TGTGCCAGCTCACCTCGAGTTGGTGTAGCGGGAGACTACAATGAGCAGTTCTTC.

This chain links TRBV7-9 with TRBJ1-3; D unresolved. Trimming took 0 bases from V and 0 from J, leaving 12 bases between them. The length of the CDR3 is 17 residues. CDR1 is SEHNR, CDR2 FQNEAQ, per germline (reference sequence). Here the CDR3 DNA reads TGTGCCAGCAGCTTAGCTCACGGGCGCAGCTCTGGAAACACCATATATTTT. Amino acids: CASSLAHGRSSGNTIYF.

The chain joins TRBV11-3 to TRBJ2-1, with TRBD2 identical over 11 bases. Germline assignment: CDR1 SGHNT and CDR2 YENEEA. The CDR3 loop spans 16 amino acids. V was clipped by 5 bases and J by 4 bases; unmatched bases: 7. The CDR3 is CASSPGTSGLYNEQFF. CDR3 bases: TGTGCCAGCAGCCCAGGGACTAGCGGCCTGTACAATGAGCAGTTCTTC.

The genes are TRBV19 and TRBJ1-4; D is uncertain. Trimming left V 1 base short and J 6 bases short, with 18 bases between. The CDR3 spans 17 residues. From germline, CDR1 is LNHDA and CDR2 SQIVND (reference sequence). The CDR3 coding sequence is TGTGCCAGTAGTATAGGAGTGTGGGAAGAGACGTATGAAAAACTGTTTTTT. Residues: CASSIGVWEETYEKLFF. Full variable domain (rest looked up from reference TRBV19 and TRBJ1-4): DGGITQSPKYLFRKEGQNVTLSCEQNLNHDAMYWYRQDPGQGLRLIYYSQIVNDFQKGDIAEGYSVSREKKESFPLTVTSAQKNPTAFYLCASSIGVWEETYEKLFFGSGTQLSVL.

The V and J genes are TRBV4-2 and TRBJ1-4; D is perhaps TRBD1 (5 bases). Per germline, CDR1 LGHNA and CDR2 YNFKEQ. The CDR3 has 15 amino acids. With 0 bases removed from V and 3 bases from J, the gap between germline ends came to 8 bases. CDR3 in DNA: TGTGCCAGCAGCCAAGACGTGGGGGCTAATGAAAAACTGTTTTTT. Its protein is CASSQDVGANEKLFF.

This clone was observed a few times. This chain uses TRBV19 with TRBJ2-7; TRBD2 agrees at 9 bases. Germline V lookup: CDR1 LNHDA, CDR2 SQIVND (reference sequence). CDR3 size: 14 residues. The CDR3 is CAASSVAGVGEQYF. The CDR3 nucleotides are TGTGCGGCCAGTAGCGTAGCGGGAGTGGGGGAGCAGTACTTC.